Below, 15 T cell receptor beta chains from the same sample are listed, as sequenced in a study of blood T cell repertoires in COVID-19. The method was immunoSEQ multiplex PCR; TCRdb's version includes in-frame clones alone and lacks a portion of them. The sample records around 230,000 clones, roughly nine tenths being singletons. Sequencing used peripheral blood. These receptors were collected from a man between 35 and 55 years old with acute or convalescent COVID-19.

This chain links TRBV19 with TRBJ2-4, with 8 bases matching TRBD1. The CDR3 consists of 13 residues. The J segment lost 8 bases and the V segment lost 4 bases, leaving 4 bases of the junction unmatched. CDR1 and CDR2 from the germline V gene are LNHDA and SQIVND (reference sequence). The CDR3 here is CASSTGQGHIQYF. CDR3 bases: TGTGCCAGTAGTACCGGACAGGGACACATTCAGTACTTC.

CDR3 region: CASSLWGTGKIKNSYEQYF. The CDR3 DNA is TGTGCCAGCAGCTTATGGGGGACAGGGAAAATAAAAAACTCCTACGAGCAGTACTTC. J is TRBJ2-7 and V is TRBV7-2; TRBD1 aligns across 9 bases. The trim removed 2 bases at V and 0 bases at J, leaving 14 bases unmatched. CDR3 length: 19 amino acids. Germline loops: CDR1 SGHTA, CDR2 FQGNSA.

The chain employs TRBV25-1 and TRBJ1-4, with TRBD1 identical over 9 bases. The CDR3 spans 15 residues. Germline values: CDR1 MGHDK, CDR2 SYGVNS. Trimming removed 3 bases from V and 8 bases from J; junction bases left unmatched: 7. CDR3 sequence (DNA): TGTGCCAGCAGTGAGGGGGGGACAGGGAGAGAAAAACTGTTTTTT. It is translated as CASSEGGTGREKLFF.

V and J are TRBV3-1 (or the pseudogene TRBV3-2) and TRBJ2-5; TRBD1 matches 9 bases. There are 15 residues in the CDR3. The trim removed 3 bases at V and 5 bases at J, leaving 7 bases unmatched. Germline V gene data show CDR1 as LGHDT and CDR2 as YNNKEL (reference sequence). In DNA, the CDR3 is TGTGCCAGCAGCCATGAACAGGGGGCTGGGGAGACCCAGTACTTC. It encodes CASSHEQGAGETQYF.

The V and J genes are TRBV29-1 and TRBJ2-7; D is ambiguous. CDR1 SQVTM and CDR2 ANQGSEA come from the germline V gene. Trimming removed 6 bases at V and 1 base at J, with 10 bases between. The CDR3 has 12 amino acids. CDR3 sequence (DNA): TGCAGCGTATCGCCCGGGTCCTACGAGCAGTACTTC. Encoded protein: CSVSPGSYEQYF.

The rearrangement uses TRBV7-9 and TRBJ2-5; 11 positions agree with TRBD2. Germline CDR1 reads SEHNR; CDR2 reads FQNEAQ (reference sequence). J was trimmed by 5 bases and V by 3 bases; bases with no gene match: 2. The CDR3 totals 14 residues. CDR3 nucleotide sequence: TGTGCCAGCAGCTTTGGGACTAGCGGTGAGACCCAGTACTTC. The encoded protein is CASSFGTSGETQYF.

The CDR3 spells CASSQALTGGTEAFF. As DNA, the CDR3 is TGCGCCAGCAGCCAAGCTCTCACCGGCGGCACTGAAGCTTTCTTT. The rearrangement uses TRBV4-1 and TRBJ1-1; D is unclear. CDR1 is MGHRA and CDR2 is YSYEKL in the germline V gene. CDR3 length: 15 amino acids. The ends were cut back, 1 base at V and 4 bases at J, with 13 bases in the middle.

The chain combines TRBV5-1 with TRBJ2-1, with D tentatively TRBD2 (6 bases). The CDR3 length is 14 residues. Germline CDR1 reads SGHRS; CDR2 reads YFSETQ. V lost 5 bases, J lost 0 bases, and 9 bases lay in between. This chain's CDR3 is CASSGGDSYNEQFF. CDR3 sequence (DNA): TGCGCCAGCAGTGGAGGGGACTCCTACAATGAGCAGTTCTTC. The variable domain in full, completed from reference TRBV5-1 and TRBJ2-1, reads KAGVTQTPRYLIKTRGQQVTLSCSPISGHRSVSWYQQTPGQGLQFLFEYFSETQRNKGNFPGRFSGRQFSNSRSEMNVSTLELGDSALYLCASSGGDSYNEQFFGPGTRLTVL.

The gene calls are TRBV5-1 and TRBJ2-7, with 7 bases matching TRBD1. The J segment lost 1 base and the V segment lost 4 bases, leaving 8 bases of the junction unmatched. There are 15 residues in the CDR3. Per the germline V gene, CDR1 is SGHRS and CDR2 is YFSETQ. The CDR3 DNA follows: TGCGCCAGCAGCCCGGACCGGGACAGATCCTACGAGCAGTACTTC. Protein product: CASSPDRDRSYEQYF.

The chain carries TRBV25-1 and TRBJ2-3; 11 bases agree with TRBD2. The CDR3 length is 18 residues. Germline CDR1 MGHDK, CDR2 SYGVNS. V was pared by 1 base and J by 2 bases, with 8 bases of the junction left unmatched. The CDR3 sequence is CASSESRFSGGVTDTQYF. The CDR3 DNA sequence: TGTGCCAGCAGTGAATCGCGCTTTAGCGGGGGGGTCACAGATACGCAGTATTTT.

This CDR3 is CASSLWPAGDSYEQYF. The CDR3 DNA is TGCGCCAGCAGCCTATGGCCAGCGGGGGACTCCTACGAGCAGTACTTC. V and J are TRBV4-1 and TRBJ2-7; 8 bases match TRBD2. After removal of 4 bases from V and 0 bases from J, the junction contained 8 bases not matched to a gene. CDR1 and CDR2 (germline): MGHRA, YSYEKL. This CDR3 is built from 16 residues.

The chain couples TRBV6-5 to TRBJ1-2; the match to TRBD1 covers 10 bases. J gave up 0 bases and V 10 bases, and 5 bases lay outside the gene matches. Germline V gene data show CDR1 as MNHEY and CDR2 as SVGAGI. CDR3 length: 14 amino acids. The CDR3, as DNA: TGTGCCACGGGACAGGGGCGAGCTAACTATGGCTACACCTTC. Amino acids: CATGQGRANYGYTF.

This chain's CDR3 is CASSQGDRGPQNTEAFF. DNA for the CDR3: TGTGCCAGCAGCCAAGGGGACAGGGGTCCGCAGAACACTGAAGCTTTCTTT. V gene TRBV3-1 (or the pseudogene TRBV3-2) combines with J gene TRBJ1-1; the match to TRBD1 covers 10 bases. This CDR3 has 17 residues. Trimming took 1 base from V and 1 from J; bases not matched to a gene: 6. Per the germline V gene, CDR1 is LGHDT and CDR2 is YNNKEL (reference sequence).

The chain couples TRBV5-1 to TRBJ2-1; TRBD1 agrees at 7 bases. Germline trimming cut 0 bases from V and 15 bases from J; bases unmatched to any gene: 21. The CDR3 consists of 17 residues. Looked up from germline, CDR1 is SGHRS and CDR2 is YFSETQ. CDR3 coding DNA: TGCGCCAGCAGCTTGGCCCGTATAGGGGACAGTGTTCCAATTCTGTTCTTC. Its translation is CASSLARIGDSVPILFF.

The chain links TRBV9 to TRBJ2-7; no clear D. The germline V gene has CDR1 SGDLS and CDR2 YYNGEE. Trimming left V 3 bases short and J 5 bases short, with 12 bases between. The CDR3 has 13 residues. The CDR3 loop is CASSAISSDEQYF. CDR3 coding DNA: TGTGCCAGCAGCGCGATCTCTAGTGACGAGCAGTACTTC.